This T cell receptor beta chain was captured in a study of regulatory dendritic cells for organ transplantation. Allogeneic regulatory or mature dendritic cells were co-cultured for four to six days with CFSE-labeled sorted T cells at 1:10. Germline CDR1 reads SGHVS; CDR2 reads FQNEAQ. This CDR3 region has 15 residues. V lost 1 base and J 10 bases, leaving 14 bases between the germline ends. Remarks on this clone: Antigen: not known.

Here immunoSEQ multiplex PCR was the method, and the copy in TCRdb shows in-frame clones only, minus some. Of 20,000 to 25,000 clones in the sample, 65% to 90% are singletons; the top ten hold just over 0.25%. Sequenced: naive CD4+ T cells from blood cultured with dendritic cells. Subset of the sample: CD45RA+ naive T cells. This receptor was taken from a human donor in good health. V is TRBV7-8 and J is TRBJ1-6; D is perhaps TRBD1 (6 bases). CDR3 sequence (DNA): TGTGCCAGCAGCTTAGTAGGGCAGGGACACTCACCCCTCCACTTT. Amino acids: CASSLVGQGHSPLHF.